This entry lists 26 T cell receptor beta chains sequenced from one sample in a study of blood T cell repertoires in COVID-19. The table came from immunoSEQ multiplex PCR; TCRdb's copy has only in-frame clones and leaves some out. In the table there are around 160,000 clones, roughly four fifths of which are singletons. The sequenced sample was peripheral blood. Source of these receptors: a human donor with acute or convalescent COVID-19. The donor label of this sample is uncertain.

The J gene is TRBJ2-1, the V gene TRBV11-3; TRBD1 is a possible D gene (6 bases). CDR1 is SGHNT and CDR2 is YENEEA in the germline V gene. This CDR3 is built from 13 residues. With 6 bases removed from V and 7 bases from J, the gap between germline ends came to 13 bases. DNA of the CDR3: TGTGCCAGCAGTCAACAGGGTAGGAATGAGCAGTTCTTC. It translates to CASSQQGRNEQFF.

This chain connects TRBV19 to TRBJ1-2, with 12 bases aligning to TRBD1. Unmatched junction bases numbered 12, after V lost 5 bases and J lost 8 bases. The germline V gene encodes CDR1 LNHDA and CDR2 SQIVND (reference sequence). This CDR3 has 16 residues. The CDR3 coding sequence is TGTGCCAGTAGTGTACCCGGGACAGGGGGCGGATTAGGCTACACCTTC. It is translated as CASSVPGTGGGLGYTF.

The chain joins TRBV6-5 to TRBJ1-1; D is uncertain. V lost 3 bases and J 1 base, leaving 6 bases between the germline ends. The CDR3 is 13 residues long. Germline CDR1 is MNHEY and CDR2 is SVGAGI. The CDR3 DNA sequence: TGTGCCAGCAGTTATGAGGCGAACACTGAAGCTTTCTTT. It encodes CASSYEANTEAFF.

For the CDR3, the DNA is TGTGCCAGCAGCTTAGAGGGACCGGGGGGCTCCTATAATTCACCCCTCCACTTT. Its translation: CASSLEGPGGSYNSPLHF. The chain has TRBV13 and TRBJ1-6, with D possibly being TRBD1 (5 bases). Germline V CDR1 and CDR2: PRHDT, FYEKMQ (reference sequence). The CDR3 is 18 residues long. Trimming took 1 base from V and 0 from J, leaving 13 bases between them.

The V and J genes are TRBV27 and TRBJ2-3; 7 bases align to TRBD2. Germline assignment: CDR1 MNHEY and CDR2 SMNVEV (reference sequence). This CDR3 comprises 16 residues. V lost 2 bases, J lost 5 bases, and 10 bases stayed unmatched. For the CDR3, the DNA is TGTGCCAGCAGTTTACAGAGCGGGGCTCTTGGAGATACGCAGTATTTT. Its translation is CASSLQSGALGDTQYF.

In its sample, this clone was seen once. The chain couples TRBV3-1 (or the pseudogene TRBV3-2) to TRBJ2-3; TRBD2 is a possible D gene (7 bases). This CDR3 region has 16 residues. V was clipped by 0 bases and J by 4 bases, with 14 bases between them. Germline CDR1 and CDR2: LGHDT and YNNKEL (reference sequence). The CDR3 nucleotides are TGTGCCAGCAGCCAAGAAGGCGGGGGCGATTCAGATACGCAGTATTTT. Protein: CASSQEGGGDSDTQYF.

The chain couples TRBV2 to TRBJ2-1; a possible D gene is TRBD1 (5 bases). The CDR3 length is 11 residues. CDR1 SNHLY and CDR2 FYNNEI come from the germline V gene. Trimming shortened V by 3 bases and J by 15 bases, and 12 bases separated the two germline ends. CDR3 loop: CASSDQGKWFF. In DNA form, the CDR3 reads TGTGCCAGCAGTGATCAGGGAAAGTGGTTCTTC.

In its sample, this clone was seen a few times. The chain uses TRBV2 and TRBJ1-1; possible D gene TRBD1, 5 bases. The CDR3 runs 18 residues. Germline lookup yields CDR1 SNHLY and CDR2 FYNNEI. The V end lost 1 base, the J end lost 4 bases, and 22 bases lay between the germline ends. The CDR3 bases are TGTGCCAGCAGTGAAGAGGCCGCCGGCGCGGGGAGGGGCACTGAAGCTTTCTTT. Translating it yields CASSEEAAGAGRGTEAFF.

This chain joins TRBV6-5 and TRBJ2-3; D possibly corresponds to TRBD1 (5 bases). Germline V lookup: CDR1 MNHEY, CDR2 SVGAGI. Trimming took 0 bases from V and 4 from J, leaving 11 bases between them. CDR3 length equals 15 residues. CDR3 protein: CASSYSIQGADTQYF. The CDR3 DNA sequence: TGTGCCAGCAGTTACTCGATTCAGGGTGCAGATACGCAGTATTTT.

The chain combines TRBV7-9 with TRBJ1-4; possible D gene TRBD1, 5 bases. V gave up 1 base and J gave up 8 bases, with 8 bases separating them. Germline V CDR1 and CDR2: SEHNR, FQNEAQ (reference sequence). The CDR3 runs to 13 residues. CDR3 in amino acids: CASSLGQWEKLFF. The CDR3 region has the DNA TGTGCCAGCAGCTTAGGACAGTGGGAAAAACTGTTTTTT.

The CDR3 DNA reads TGTGCCAGTACCGGGGGGCGCGTTGGAAACACCATATATTTT. Its translation is CASTGGRVGNTIYF. The J gene is TRBJ1-3, the V gene TRBV19; the D gene is possibly TRBD1 (6 bases). With 7 bases removed from V and 3 bases from J, the gap between germline ends came to 13 bases. The CDR3 has 14 residues. Germline V gives CDR1 LNHDA, CDR2 SQIVND (reference sequence). The full variable domain, completed using reference TRBV19 and TRBJ1-3, is DGGITQSPKYLFRKEGQNVTLSCEQNLNHDAMYWYRQDPGQGLRLIYYSQIVNDFQKGDIAEGYSVSREKKESFPLTVTSAQKNPTAFYLCASTGGRVGNTIYFGEGSWLTVV.

The chain is built from TRBV29-1 and TRBJ1-2, with D possibly TRBD1 on 6 matching bases. CDR1 SQVTM and CDR2 ANQGSEA come from the germline V gene. V lost 4 bases to trimming and J lost 5 bases, with 17 bases between them. The CDR3 runs to 14 residues. CDR3 DNA: TGCAGCGTTGTGCAAGGGATAGGGGGATATGGCTACACCTTC. It is translated as CSVVQGIGGYGYTF.

J is TRBJ1-5 and V is TRBV6-1, with D uncertain. Germline V gives CDR1 MNHNS, CDR2 SASEGT. Trimming shortened V by 2 bases and J by 0 bases, and 8 bases separated the two germline ends. The CDR3 has 15 amino acids. The CDR3 protein is CASSERGYSNQPQHF. The DNA for the CDR3 is TGTGCCAGCAGTGAACGCGGGTATAGCAATCAGCCCCAGCATTTT.

This clone showed up just a few times. The chain recombines TRBV3-1 (or the pseudogene TRBV3-2) with TRBJ1-5; no clear D. Trimming stripped 0 bases from V and 0 bases from J, with 12 bases between. CDR1 and CDR2 from the germline V gene are LGHDT and YNNKEL (reference sequence). The CDR3 is 17 residues long. The CDR3 region is CASSQDAEGYSNQPQHF. Here the CDR3 DNA reads TGTGCCAGCAGCCAAGACGCGGAGGGCTATAGCAATCAGCCCCAGCATTTT.

J is TRBJ2-1 and V is TRBV5-8; 8 bases agree with TRBD1. With V trimmed by 0 bases and J by 7 bases, 9 bases remained unmatched. The CDR3 runs to 16 residues. The germline V gene has CDR1 SGHTS and CDR2 YDEGEE. The CDR3 sequence: CASSLGVQGARNEQFF. CDR3 nucleotide sequence: TGTGCCAGCAGCTTGGGGGTCCAGGGGGCTAGGAATGAGCAGTTCTTC.

V gene TRBV2 combines with J gene TRBJ1-6; 7 bases are shared with TRBD1. CDR3 length: 14 residues. The junction had 5 bases not matched to a gene; V was cut back by 7 bases and J by 5 bases. Per germline, CDR1 SNHLY and CDR2 FYNNEI. CDR3 DNA sequence: TGTGCCAGCATGGGGACAGTAAATAATTCACCCCTCCACTTT. It codes for CASMGTVNNSPLHF.

The V call is TRBV6-5, the J call TRBJ1-2; perhaps TRBD1 as D (6 bases). The V gene lost 4 bases and the J gene lost 7 bases, with 10 bases spanning the gap. The length of the CDR3 is 12 residues. CDR1 and CDR2 from the germline V gene are MNHEY and SVGAGI. CDR3 sequence: CASSFQGSGYTF. CDR3 DNA sequence: TGTGCCAGCAGTTTCCAGGGGAGTGGCTACACCTTC.

The J gene is TRBJ2-3, the V gene TRBV7-3; 7 bases align to TRBD2. CDR1 is SGHTA, CDR2 FQGTGA, per germline. This CDR3 is 17 amino acids long. V lost 5 bases and J lost 6; bases outside the gene matches: 17. DNA of the CDR3: TGTGCCAGCAGCCCTGGTACCCGACTAGCCGGGGGGGATACGCAGTATTTT. It specifies CASSPGTRLAGGDTQYF. The entire variable domain, with the rest obtained from reference TRBV7-3 and TRBJ2-3, is as follows: GAGVSQTPSNKVTEKGKYVELRCDPISGHTALYWYRQSLGQGPEFLIYFQGTGAADDSGLPNDRFFAVRPEGSVSTLKIQRTERGDSAVYLCASSPGTRLAGGDTQYFGPGTRLTVL.

V usage is TRBV15 and J usage is TRBJ2-7, with D possibly matching TRBD1 (6 bases). V was clipped by 0 bases and J by 1 base, with 13 bases between them. CDR1 is LNHNV, CDR2 YYDKDF, per germline (reference sequence). The CDR3 runs 16 residues. CDR3 sequence reads: CATSRDRNRESYEQYF. CDR3 DNA sequence: TGTGCCACCAGCAGAGATCGGAACAGGGAGTCCTACGAGCAGTACTTC.

The V and J genes are TRBV5-1 and TRBJ2-7; possible D gene TRBD1, 6 bases. CDR3 size: 18 residues. Trimming left V 1 base short and J 0 bases short, with 20 bases between. Germline V gene lookup returns CDR1 SGHRS and CDR2 YFSETQ. DNA of the CDR3: TGCGCCAGCAGCTTGAACGAGGGGACAAGGGCGGTCTCCTACGAGCAGTACGTC. This codes for CASSLNEGTRAVSYEQYV.

The chain uses TRBV7-3 and TRBJ2-5; no firm D call. Germline V CDR1 and CDR2: SGHTA, FQGTGA. This CDR3 has 14 residues. The V end was cut by 2 bases, the J end by 3 bases, with 10 bases between. CDR3 in amino acids: CASSLYGGEETQYF. In DNA, the CDR3 is TGTGCCAGCAGCTTATATGGCGGAGAAGAGACCCAGTACTTC.

This clone came up once. The V call is TRBV6-6, the J call TRBJ1-4; D might be TRBD1 (5 bases). Trimming pared 5 bases from V and 8 bases from J, leaving 15 bases between. The CDR3 sequence is 14 residues long. Germline V CDR1 and CDR2: MNHNY, SVGAGI (reference sequence). The CDR3 loop reads CASSGRDSQEKLFF. CDR3 nucleotide sequence: TGTGCCAGCAGTGGACGGGACTCTCAGGAAAAACTGTTTTTT.

The chain is built from TRBV20-1 and TRBJ2-1; D is uncertain. CDR1 and CDR2 from the germline V gene are DFQATT and SNEGSKA (reference sequence). Trimming shortened V by 6 bases and J by 0 bases, and 3 bases separated the two germline ends. There are 11 residues in the CDR3. Here the CDR3 reads CSARSYNEQFF. The CDR3 nucleotides read TGCAGTGCCCGCTCCTACAATGAGCAGTTCTTC.

The chain links TRBV3-1 (or the pseudogene TRBV3-2) to TRBJ1-3; 9 nucleotides align to TRBD1. The J segment lost 0 bases and the V segment lost 1 base, leaving 1 base of the junction unmatched. CDR1 is LGHDT, CDR2 YNNKEL, per germline (reference sequence). The CDR3 sequence is 16 residues long. CDR3 in DNA: TGTGCCAGCAGCCAAGCGACAGGGGGCTCTGGAAACACCATATATTTT. Translated: CASSQATGGSGNTIYF.

V usage is TRBV3-1 (or the pseudogene TRBV3-2) and J usage is TRBJ1-1; possibly TRBD1 for D (5 bases). Trimming took 2 bases from V and 4 from J, leaving 11 bases between them. There are 14 residues in the CDR3. The germline CDR1 and CDR2 sequences are LGHDT and YNNKEL (reference sequence). CDR3 coding DNA: TGTGCCAGCAGCCAACTACGACAGTCCACTGAAGCTTTCTTT. The encoded protein is CASSQLRQSTEAFF.

V gene TRBV6-5 combines with J gene TRBJ1-5; D might be TRBD1 (5 bases). V was cut by 6 bases and J by 0 bases, with 12 bases left in between. This CDR3 region has 15 residues. The V gene's germline CDR1 is MNHEY and CDR2 SVGAGI. The CDR3 nucleotides read TGTGCCAGCAGGGACGGACACAATAGCAATCAGCCCCAGCATTTT. Its protein is CASRDGHNSNQPQHF.